The present T cell receptor (beta chain) was sequenced within a study of blood T cell repertoires in COVID-19. CDR1 DFQATT and CDR2 SNEGSKA come from the germline V gene (reference sequence). Trimming removed 5 bases from V and 9 bases from J, with 11 bases in between. The CDR3 spans 11 residues. How the authors handled the data: Nucleated cell counts were estimated from reference gene primer amplification. The method was immunoSEQ multiplex PCR; TCRdb's version includes in-frame clones alone and lacks a portion of them. The V and J calls and the clone size are those of that table, but D and trimming were determined from the DNA. The table lists under 250,000 clones, roughly four fifths of them singletons.

The source material was peripheral blood. The chain couples TRBV20-1 to TRBJ2-1, with TRBD2 as a possible D gene (6 bases). This clonotype originated in a middle-aged woman with acute or convalescent COVID-19. CDR3 nucleotide sequence: TGCAGTGCTGAGCTAGCGTCTGAGCAGTTCTTC. As protein: CSAELASEQFF.